The 18 T cell receptor beta chains given below trace back to one sample, sequenced in a study of beta chain features in type 1 diabetes (dated by TCRdb to 2017 to 2018). The paper's findings and limits, for the study overall: A moderate but significant shortening of TCRB CDR3 length was observed in type 1 diabetes patients in all four CD4+ subsets.

The antigens for these receptors are not known. The library was made by the immunoSEQ multiplex PCR assay. The entire amount of isolated RNA was reverse transcribed using the High Capacity cDNA Reverse Transcription Kit, so the sequenced TCRB transcripts were expressed ones. TCRdb holds this immuneACCESS table with in-frame rearrangements only. Some clones are missing; in checked studies, unresolved V genes explain under half, and the rest has no known cause. The sample table records around 650,000 clones; around 12% of these occur just once. The ten largest clones take up over 0.1% of the sample. The sample comprised naive CD4+ T cells from blood. The sample's cell subset or site label, decoded: true naive CD4+ T cells. These receptors were taken from a man younger than 45 with type 1 diabetes.

This clone was detected only a few times. V and J are TRBV2 and TRBJ1-5, with D unresolved. The germline gives CDR1 SNHLY, CDR2 FYNNEI. V shed 7 bases and J shed 5 bases, with 12 bases lying between them. The CDR3 is 13 residues long. CDR3 region: CASKLWTDQPQHF. The CDR3 DNA is TGTGCCAGCAAACTCTGGACCGATCAGCCCCAGCATTTT. The variable domain in full, completed from reference TRBV2 and TRBJ1-5, reads EPEVTQTPSHQVTQMGQEVILRCVPISNHLYFYWYRQILGQKVEFLVSFYNNEISEKSEIFDDQFSVERPDGSNFTLKIRSTKLEDSAMYFCASKLWTDQPQHFGDGTRLSIL.

The chain is built from TRBV29-1 and TRBJ1-3, with a possible D match to TRBD1 (5 bases). The CDR3 is 14 residues long. Trimming removed 1 base from V and 0 bases from J, with 7 bases in between. Germline V gene data show CDR1 as SQVTM and CDR2 as ANQGSEA. The CDR3 region is CSVEGGHSGNTIYF. For the CDR3, the DNA is TGCAGCGTTGAAGGCGGACACTCTGGAAACACCATATATTTT.

The chain joins TRBV10-3 to TRBJ1-2; D uncertain. From germline, CDR1 is ENHRY and CDR2 SYGVKD. This CDR3 has 13 residues. V was clipped by 3 bases and J by 1 base, with 6 bases between them. The CDR3 reads CAISEMGNYGYTF. The DNA for the CDR3 is TGTGCCATCAGTGAAATGGGTAACTATGGCTACACCTTC.

This clone has a handful of counts. The chain has TRBV5-1 and TRBJ2-1; 8 bases are a match to TRBD1. V shed 3 bases and J 6 bases; nucleotides not matched to a gene: 5. This CDR3 has 14 amino acids. Germline-derived CDR1 and CDR2 are SGHRS and YFSETQ. Here the CDR3 DNA reads TGCGCCAGCAGCTACGGGACAGGCCCCAATGAGCAGTTCTTC. It specifies CASSYGTGPNEQFF.

This clone has only a few counts. The chain couples TRBV5-1 to TRBJ1-2, with D uncertain. The CDR3 extends over 14 amino acids. V lost 0 bases, J lost 0 bases, and 6 bases lay in between. In germline, CDR1 is SGHRS, CDR2 YFSETQ. The CDR3 sequence is CASSLGATNYGYTF. The DNA for the CDR3 is TGCGCCAGCAGCTTGGGGGCCACTAACTATGGCTACACCTTC. Using reference TRBV5-1 and TRBJ1-2 for the parts outside the CDR3, the full variable domain is KAGVTQTPRYLIKTRGQQVTLSCSPISGHRSVSWYQQTPGQGLQFLFEYFSETQRNKGNFPGRFSGRQFSNSRSEMNVSTLELGDSALYLCASSLGATNYGYTFGSGTRLTVV.

V and J are TRBV4-3 and TRBJ2-6; 9 nucleotides match TRBD1. CDR3 length: 17 residues. Germline lookup yields CDR1 LGHNA and CDR2 YSLEER. Unmatched junction bases numbered 7, after V lost 4 bases and J lost 3 bases. The CDR3 loop is CASSRPGQGLGANVLTF. CDR3 in DNA: TGCGCCAGCAGCCGACCGGGACAGGGACTTGGGGCCAACGTCCTGACTTTC.

The rearrangement joins TRBV25-1 to TRBJ1-6; D is uncertain. Germline CDR1 is MGHDK and CDR2 is SYGVNS. The CDR3 spans 13 residues. Trimming removed 7 bases at V and 12 bases at J, with 16 bases between. The CDR3 sequence is CASKGGEFRPLHF. The CDR3 DNA reads TGTGCCAGCAAAGGAGGAGAATTCAGACCCCTCCACTTT.

This clone was observed a handful of times. V gene TRBV23-1 combines with J gene TRBJ2-7; the match to TRBD1 covers 12 bases. TRBV23-1 is an ORF for which the function is uncertain. The CDR3 runs to 15 residues. Trimming at V came to 5 bases and at J to 6 bases, leaving 8 bases not matched to a gene. The CDR3 loop reads CASSLSGTGGSEQYF. CDR3 DNA: TGCGCCAGCAGTTTATCCGGGACAGGGGGCTCCGAGCAGTACTTC.

The chain employs TRBV11-1 and TRBJ2-1; D gene unclear. Trimming took off 2 bases at V and 7 bases at J, with 15 bases between the two ends. The CDR3 length is 15 residues. Germline V lookup: CDR1 SGHAT, CDR2 FQDESV (reference sequence). CDR3 residues: CASSLRGSGTNEQFF. CDR3 coding DNA: TGTGCCAGCAGCTTAAGAGGTTCTGGAACTAATGAGCAGTTCTTC.

The genes are TRBV7-8 and TRBJ2-1; 11 bases are a match to TRBD2. CDR3 length: 20 residues. V was pared by 2 bases and J by 0 bases, with 12 bases of the junction left unmatched. The germline V gene has CDR1 SGHVS and CDR2 FQNEAQ. This CDR3 reads CASSLIYETSGASSYNEQFF. The CDR3 DNA follows: TGTGCCAGCAGCTTAATTTACGAGACTAGCGGGGCCAGCTCCTACAATGAGCAGTTCTTC.

This clone turned up a few times. CDR3 sequence: CASSPPGRDEQYF. For the CDR3, the DNA is TGTGCCAGCAGCCCACCAGGGCGCGACGAGCAGTACTTC. The chain employs TRBV5-4 and TRBJ2-7; possible D gene TRBD1, 5 bases. The CDR3 loop spans 13 amino acids. V was pared by 4 bases and J by 5 bases, with 13 bases between. Germline CDR1 and CDR2: SGHNT and YYREEE (reference sequence).

There are a few counts of this clone. An end of the junction differs from the germline gene, which may be a read error. This rearrangement joins TRBV7-7 to TRBJ2-7; D call uncertain. Germline lookup yields CDR1 SSHAT and CDR2 FNYEAQ (reference sequence). The CDR3 is 13 residues long. The CDR3 nucleotides read TGTGCTAGCAGCTTAGGCAGAACCTACGAGCAGTACTTC. Its protein is CASSLGRTYEQYF.

In this sample, this clone turned up a few times. The chain couples TRBV27 to TRBJ2-2; D not resolved. This CDR3 has 15 amino acids. Germline V gene lookup returns CDR1 MNHEY and CDR2 SMNVEV (reference sequence). V lost 0 bases, J lost 4 bases, and 9 bases lay in between. In DNA, the CDR3 is TGTGCCAGCAGTTTATCACAAGACATCACCGGGGAGCTGTTTTTT. Translation: CASSLSQDITGELFF.

The V call is TRBV5-1, the J call TRBJ1-1; D is uncertain. V lost 3 bases and J 3 bases, leaving 9 bases between the germline ends. The germline CDR1 and CDR2 sequences are SGHRS and YFSETQ. The CDR3 sequence is 13 residues long. The CDR3 DNA is TGCGCCAGCAGCTCTCCGTGGGACACTGAAGCTTTCTTT. Protein product: CASSSPWDTEAFF.

This chain joins TRBV7-2 and TRBJ1-5, with D unresolved. The CDR3 covers 14 residues. Germline values: CDR1 SGHTA, CDR2 FQGNSA. Trimming shortened V by 1 base and J by 7 bases, and 11 bases separated the two germline ends. Here the CDR3 DNA reads TGTGCCAGCAGCTTAGGTGGTCGGCGACAGCCCCAGCATTTT. Translated, it gives CASSLGGRRQPQHF.

The chain joins TRBV2 to TRBJ1-6, with 7 bases lining up with TRBD1. Trimming at V came to 5 bases and at J to 3 bases, leaving 4 bases not matched to a gene. This CDR3 region has 15 residues. Germline V lookup: CDR1 SNHLY, CDR2 FYNNEI. CDR3 nucleotide sequence: TGTGCCAGCAGTCCACAGGGGCTCTATAATTCACCCCTCCACTTT. Residues: CASSPQGLYNSPLHF.

This clone has just a few counts. The chain recombines TRBV7-9 with TRBJ2-1, with D perhaps being TRBD1 or TRBD2 (5 bases each). This CDR3 is 15 amino acids long. Germline V lookup: CDR1 SEHNR, CDR2 FQNEAQ (reference sequence). Deletions cut 4 bases from V and 2 bases from J, with 12 bases between. The DNA of the CDR3 is TGTGCCAGCAGCTCCAGCTTGGGGGCCTACAATGAGCAGTTCTTC. Translating gives CASSSSLGAYNEQFF. Full variable domain (rest looked up from reference TRBV7-9 and TRBJ2-1): DTGVSQNPRHKITKRGQNVTFRCDPISEHNRLYWYRQTLGQGPEFLTYFQNEAQLEKSRLLSDRFSAERPKGSFSTLEIQRTEQGDSAMYLCASSSSLGAYNEQFFGPGTRLTVL.

CDR3 nucleotides: TGCGCCAGCAGCTTGGTGGCGGGGGATAGTTACGAGCAGTACTTC. The encoded protein is CASSLVAGDSYEQYF. V is TRBV5-1 and J is TRBJ2-7; 7 bases match TRBD2. The V gene's germline CDR1 is SGHRS and CDR2 YFSETQ. Losses at the gene ends were 0 bases for V and 4 bases for J; bases not matched to a gene: 7. This CDR3 comprises 15 residues.